The rows below give T cell receptor beta chains drawn from one sample of a study of blood T cell repertoires in COVID-19. Profiled with immunoSEQ multiplex PCR; TCRdb holds only in-frame clones, not every one. This table has about 310,000 clones, around nine tenths appearing once. The sequenced sample consisted of PBMCs or T cells enriched from blood (not recorded which). Source of these receptors: a woman aged 25 to 45 who had recovered from COVID-19. CDR3s include the opening cysteine and the closing phenylalanine or tryptophan. D genes are given only for firm matches. Size tells how often a clone was seen (once, few, many) or the class of an expanded clone, and some rows leave it out.

J gene	V gene	clone size	D gene	CDR3 protein	CDR3 DNA
TRBJ2-1	TRBV6-5	.	TRBD2	CACKRERIYNEQFF	TGTGCCTGCAAGCGGGAGCGGATTTACAATGAGCAGTTCTTC
TRBJ1-2	TRBV7-9	.	.	CASSLQGGGNYGYTF	TGTGCCAGCAGCTTACAGGGAGGGGGGAACTATGGCTACACCTTC
TRBJ1-3	TRBV15	.	.	CATSRAQGTGNTIYF	TGTGCCACCAGCAGAGCTCAGGGGACGGGAAACACCATATATTTT
TRBJ2-1	TRBV10-2	once	.	CASSEDYPNEQFF	TGCGCCAGCAGTGAAGACTACCCCAATGAGCAGTTCTTC
TRBJ2-1	TRBV6-4	.	TRBD2	CASSRTSGSSYNEQFF	TGTGCCAGCAGCAGGACTAGCGGGAGCTCCTACAATGAGCAGTTCTTC
TRBJ2-7	TRBV27	few	TRBD1	CASSDRGPDDEQYF	TGTGCCAGCAGCGACAGGGGGCCGGACGACGAGCAGTACTTC
TRBJ1-6	TRBV9	.	.	CASSVVVDSPLHF	TGTGCCAGCAGCGTAGTAGTTGATTCACCCCTCCACTTT
TRBJ1-2	TRBV5-1	.	.	CASSFSGNGYTF	TGCGCCAGCAGTTTCTCAGGGAATGGCTACACCTTC
TRBJ1-4	TRBV6-5	.	.	CASSPQTGGEKLFF	TGTGCCAGCAGTCCTCAGACAGGTGGCGAAAAACTGTTTTTT
TRBJ1-1	TRBV5-1	.	TRBD1	CASSSDRGLGAFF	TGCGCCAGCAGCTCGGACAGGGGGCTTGGAGCTTTCTTT
TRBJ1-3	TRBV29-1	.	.	CSVVGNSGNTIYF	TGCAGCGTTGTTGGCAACTCTGGAAACACCATATATTTT
TRBJ2-7	TRBV6-5	.	.	CASSWGGAEQYF	TGTGCCAGCAGCTGGGGGGGGGCCGAGCAGTACTTC
TRBJ2-6	TRBV9	.	TRBD1	CASSVGGQTGANVLTF	TGTGCCAGCAGCGTAGGGGGACAGACTGGGGCCAACGTCCTGACTTTC
TRBJ1-1	TRBV18	.	.	CASSPGLDRDTEAFF	TGTGCCAGCTCACCAGGTCTGGATCGGGACACTGAAGCTTTCTTT
TRBJ1-5	TRBV10-2	.	.	CASALGGARKQPQHF	TGCGCCAGCGCGCTTGGGGGGGCGAGGAAACAGCCCCAGCATTTT
TRBJ2-4	TRBV3-1/TRBV3-2	.	.	CASSQDLVYRAKNIQYF	TGTGCCAGCAGCCAAGATCTTGTGTACAGAGCCAAAAACATTCAGTACTTC
TRBJ1-1	TRBV20-1	.	.	CSASQYATGNTEAFF	TGCAGTGCTAGTCAGTATGCGACGGGGAACACTGAAGCTTTCTTT
TRBJ2-5	TRBV11-1	.	.	CASSFNYNYEQETQYF	TGTGCCAGCAGCTTTAACTACAACTACGAACAAGAGACCCAGTACTTC
TRBJ2-1	TRBV6-5	.	.	CASSLISYNEQFF	TGTGCCAGCAGCCTCATTAGCTACAATGAGCAGTTCTTC
TRBJ1-1	TRBV19	.	.	CASRTAGQNTEAFF	TGTGCCAGTAGGACGGCGGGCCAGAACACTGAAGCTTTCTTT
TRBJ2-3	TRBV5-1	.	.	CASSPYWGLGTDTQYF	TGCGCCAGCAGCCCCTATTGGGGCCTGGGGACAGATACGCAGTATTTT
TRBJ2-7	TRBV6-2/TRBV6-3	.	TRBD2	CASSYWREGYEQYF	TGTGCCAGCAGTTACTGGCGGGAGGGGTACGAGCAGTACTTC